Below, 27 T cell receptor beta chains from the same sample are listed, as sequenced in a study of early T cells in non-severe SARS-CoV-2 infection. MiXCR, applied by TCRdb to the 5' RACE reads, yields one record per CDR3 protein. The sample has approximately 77,000 distinct CDR3 sequences, around 10% seen once. The sequenced sample was whole blood, obtained at baseline. These receptor sequences come from an adult who was a healthcare worker with PCR-confirmed SARS-CoV-2 infection or an uninfected control (not recorded which). The donor label of this sample is uncertain.

This clonotype showed up many times. The rearrangement joins TRBV29-1 to TRBJ2-3, with 9 bases fitting TRBD2. CDR3 size: 14 residues. Germline values: CDR1 SQVTM, CDR2 ANQGSEA. Trimming cost V 5 bases and J 2 bases; bases outside gene matches: 5. The CDR3 DNA reads TGCAGCGTTCGACTAGCGGTGAACACAGATACGCAGTATTTT. It specifies CSVRLAVNTDTQYF.

The CDR3, as DNA: TGCAGCGTTGAATATGAGCAGTTCTTC. Amino acids: CSVEYEQFF. This chain links TRBV29-1 with TRBJ2-1; D gene uncertain. CDR1 SQVTM and CDR2 ANQGSEA come from the germline V gene. V shed 2 bases and J shed 8 bases, with 1 base lying between them. The CDR3 is 9 amino acids.

The chain combines TRBV7-2 with TRBJ2-7; no clear D. Germline CDR1 and CDR2: SGHTA and FQGNSA. V was trimmed by 7 bases and J by 1 base, leaving 14 bases between them. The CDR3 sequence is 14 residues long. The CDR3 loop is CASTNFSSSYEQYF. The CDR3 nucleotides are TGTGCCAGCACCAATTTTAGCTCATCCTACGAGCAGTACTTC.

V gene TRBV12-3 or TRBV12-4 combines with J gene TRBJ2-7, with TRBD1 as a possible D gene (5 bases). Between the trimmed V and J ends, which lost 3 bases and 2 bases, there was a span of 14 bases. The CDR3 covers 15 residues. CDR3 sequence (DNA): TGTGCCAGCAGTTTTCGCAGGGATGGACCCTACGAGCAGTACTTC. Residues: CASSFRRDGPYEQYF.

This sequence joins TRBV18 and TRBJ2-4; TRBD1 matches at 9 bases. The J segment lost 7 bases and the V segment lost 5 bases, leaving 3 bases of the junction unmatched. This CDR3 comprises 13 residues. Germline lookup yields CDR1 KGHSH and CDR2 LQKENI. CDR3 nucleotides: TGTGCCAGCTCAACAGGGGGCCCGAACATTCAGTACTTC. Its protein product is CASSTGGPNIQYF.

J is TRBJ2-5 and V is TRBV4-1, with 12 nucleotides matching TRBD2. CDR1 is MGHRA, CDR2 YSYEKL, per germline. The CDR3 is made up of 16 amino acids. J was trimmed by 5 bases and V by 4 bases; bases with no gene match: 8. The CDR3 DNA reads TGCGCCAGCAGCCGAGAAGGACTAGCGGGATCCGAGACCCAGTACTTC. It yields the protein CASSREGLAGSETQYF.

The gene calls are TRBV5-5 and TRBJ2-7, with 7 bases that match TRBD1. The CDR3 length is 16 residues. V shed 1 base, J shed 2 bases, and the junction held 9 bases outside the gene matches. Germline CDR1 is SGHKS and CDR2 is YYEKEE (reference sequence). The CDR3 here is CASSLRPTGTTYEQYF. Written as DNA, the CDR3 is TGTGCCAGCAGCTTGCGGCCGACAGGGACAACCTACGAGCAGTACTTC.

The chain links TRBV6-2 or TRBV6-3 to TRBJ2-3; D may be TRBD1 or TRBD2 (5 bases each). Per the germline V gene, CDR1 is MNHEY and CDR2 is SVGEGT. This CDR3 is built from 10 residues. Trimming stripped 9 bases from V and 7 bases from J, with 8 bases between. CDR3 nucleotide sequence: TGTGCCAGAGAGGGACATACGCAGTATTTT. Its protein product is CAREGHTQYF.

The V gene is TRBV30, the J gene TRBJ2-4, with D unresolved. V was cut by 2 bases and J by 0 bases, with 5 bases left in between. This CDR3 has 13 amino acids. Germline lookup yields CDR1 GTSNPN and CDR2 SVGIG (reference sequence). CDR3 DNA sequence: TGTGCCTGGAGTACTCTAGCCAAAAACATTCAGTACTTC. This translates into CAWSTLAKNIQYF.

This clonotype was counted between two and nine times. The gene calls are TRBV7-2 and TRBJ1-1; D remains unclear. Germline CDR1 reads SGHTA; CDR2 reads FQGNSA. V lost 3 bases and J lost 6, with 11 bases in between. The CDR3 runs 13 residues. CDR3 bases: TGTGCCAGCAGCTTTTCCAGGCTTCCTGAAGCTTTCTTT. It codes for CASSFSRLPEAFF.

This clonotype showed up many times. This sequence joins TRBV10-3 and TRBJ2-1, with 8 bases fitting TRBD2. Trimming cost V 10 bases and J 1 base; bases outside gene matches: 3. Germline CDR1 and CDR2: ENHRY and SYGVKD. The CDR3 is made up of 13 amino acids. This CDR3 is CATGTSSYNEQFF. CDR3 in DNA: TGTGCCACCGGGACTAGTTCCTACAATGAGCAGTTCTTC.

In its sample, this clonotype was seen a few times. The chain combines TRBV20-1 with TRBJ2-1, with TRBD2 matching 7 bases. Losses at the gene ends were 3 bases for V and 6 bases for J; bases not matched to a gene: 8. Germline V gives CDR1 DFQATT, CDR2 SNEGSKA (reference sequence). The CDR3 spans 14 residues. The CDR3 reads CSASSGGGINEQFF. CDR3 in DNA: TGCAGTGCTAGTTCCGGCGGGGGTATCAATGAGCAGTTCTTC.

The V and J genes are TRBV2 and TRBJ2-4; a possible D gene is TRBD2 (5 bases). V lost 4 bases to trimming and J lost 4 bases, with 14 bases between them. There are 15 residues in the CDR3. The germline gives CDR1 SNHLY, CDR2 FYNNEI. The CDR3 loop is CASSGTASGKNIQYF. Written as DNA, the CDR3 is TGTGCCAGCAGTGGGACTGCCTCGGGGAAAAACATTCAGTACTTC.

This clonotype showed up just a few times. Here the CDR3 DNA reads TGCGCCAGCAGCCACCAGGCAGGGAACTATGGCTACACCTTC. Translation gives CASSHQAGNYGYTF. V gene TRBV10-2 combines with J gene TRBJ1-2, with D perhaps matching TRBD1 (5 bases). Germline values: CDR1 WSHSY, CDR2 SAAADI. The CDR3 runs to 14 residues. The ends were cut back, 6 bases at V and 2 bases at J, with 13 bases in the middle.

This clonotype has at least ten counts. The V call is TRBV20-1, the J call TRBJ2-7; 11 nucleotides agree with TRBD2. J gave up 5 bases and V 6 bases, and 15 bases lay outside the gene matches. Looked up from germline, CDR1 is DFQATT and CDR2 is SNEGSKA (reference sequence). The CDR3 loop spans 16 amino acids. CDR3 loop: CSATGTSGSPVDEQYF. CDR3 bases: TGCAGTGCCACCGGGACTAGCGGCTCCCCGGTGGACGAGCAGTACTTC.

This chain uses TRBV2 with TRBJ2-1; D is possibly TRBD1 (5 bases). The CDR3 sequence is 14 residues long. Trimming pared 8 bases from V and 6 bases from J, leaving 17 bases between. The germline CDR1 and CDR2 sequences are SNHLY and FYNNEI. For the CDR3, the DNA is TGTGCCAGCCTATTCGGTCAGGGATCCAATGAGCAGTTCTTC. Translated, it gives CASLFGQGSNEQFF.

There are a few counts of this clonotype. The V gene is TRBV5-4, the J gene TRBJ1-1, with TRBD1 identical over 8 bases. The V gene's germline CDR1 is SGHNT and CDR2 YYREEE (reference sequence). Losses at the gene ends were 4 bases for V and 0 bases for J; bases not matched to a gene: 5. This CDR3 is built from 15 residues. The CDR3 bases are TGTGCCAGCAGCCGGGGACAGGACGTGAACACTGAAGCTTTCTTT. Protein: CASSRGQDVNTEAFF.

Only a few counts were recorded for this clonotype. The J gene is TRBJ1-2, the V gene TRBV29-1; 11 bases line up with TRBD1. CDR3 size: 12 residues. The junction had 3 bases not matched to a gene; V was cut back by 7 bases and J by 5 bases. Germline CDR1 and CDR2: SQVTM and ANQGSEA. The CDR3 loop is CSAGQGAYGYTF. The DNA of the CDR3 is TGCAGCGCCGGACAGGGGGCGTATGGCTACACCTTC. Filled out from reference TRBV29-1 and TRBJ1-2, the complete variable domain reads SAVISQKPSRDICQRGTSLTIQCQVDSQVTMMFWYRQQPGQSLTLIATANQGSEATYESGFVIDKFPISRPNLTFSTLTVSNMSPEDSSIYLCSAGQGAYGYTFGSGTRLTVV.

This clonotype showed up just a few times. The rearrangement links TRBV7-7 to TRBJ2-3, with D possibly matching TRBD1 (5 bases). V lost 4 bases, J lost 0 bases, and 8 bases lay in between. CDR1 is SSHAT and CDR2 is FNYEAQ in the germline V gene (reference sequence). CDR3 length: 14 residues. Written as DNA, the CDR3 is TGTGCCAGCAGCTCGACAGCTAGCACAGATACGCAGTATTTT. Encoded protein: CASSSTASTDTQYF.

Comments on this clonotype: The junction departs from germline at one end; a sequencing error may be responsible. The CDR3 protein is CASSSVVGARGDRQYF. Here the CDR3 DNA reads TGTGCCAGCAGCTCCGTCGTGGGGGCTCGCGGGGATAGGCAGTATTTT. V gene TRBV7-6 combines with J gene TRBJ2-3; D could derive from TRBD1 or TRBD2 (6 bases each). This CDR3 has 16 amino acids. Germline-derived CDR1 and CDR2 are SGHVS and FNYEAQ.

This clonotype was detected a few times. The chain joins TRBV21-1 to TRBJ2-7; no check of the table's D call, TRBD2, against the DNA was made. TRBV21-1 is designated a pseudogene. This CDR3 has 18 amino acids. CDR3 DNA sequence: TGTGCCAGCAGCAACTTCAAGATTAGGACTGACAGCTCCTACGAGCAGTACTTC. Protein: CASSNFKIRTDSSYEQYF.

This clonotype was seen a handful of times. The chain couples TRBV3-1 to TRBJ2-7; D not resolved. V was pared by 8 bases and J by 2 bases, with 13 bases between. The CDR3 totals 13 residues. Germline lookup yields CDR1 LGHDT and CDR2 YNNKEL (reference sequence). CDR3 nucleotide sequence: TGTGCCAGCGGCAAAATTGGCGCCTACGAGCAGTACTTC. Translation: CASGKIGAYEQYF.

This sequence joins TRBV7-7 and TRBJ1-1; tentative D call: TRBD1 (5 bases). V lost 3 bases to trimming and J lost 2 bases, with 7 bases between them. The CDR3 is made up of 13 amino acids. Germline CDR1 and CDR2: SSHAT and FNYEAQ (reference sequence). CDR3 DNA sequence: TGTGCCAGCAGCTTCAGGGACAACACTGAAGCTTTCTTT. Its protein is CASSFRDNTEAFF.

A few counts support this clonotype. This rearrangement joins TRBV7-9 to TRBJ2-2; no clear D. The CDR3 totals 16 residues. Trimming cost V 5 bases and J 0 bases, with 13 bases left between them. Germline loops: CDR1 SEHNR, CDR2 FQNEAQ (reference sequence). The CDR3 bases are TGTGCCAGCAGCGGGTACTCCTCCCCGAACACCGGGGAGCTGTTTTTT. Protein sequence: CASSGYSSPNTGELFF.

This clonotype was detected many times. The V gene is TRBV18, the J gene TRBJ2-2; D unresolved. V dropped 0 bases and J dropped 4 bases, with 9 bases sitting between them. Germline lookup yields CDR1 KGHSH and CDR2 LQKENI. This CDR3 has 15 amino acids. The CDR3 DNA is TGTGCCAGCTCACCACCGGGCCTTTCCACCGGGGAGCTGTTTTTT. Residues: CASSPPGLSTGELFF.

The chain has TRBV7-7 and TRBJ2-2; 13 bases align to TRBD2. Per the germline V gene, CDR1 is SSHAT and CDR2 is FNYEAQ (reference sequence). The J segment lost 0 bases and the V segment lost 4 bases, leaving 11 bases of the junction unmatched. This CDR3 contains 20 residues. The CDR3 spells CASSSGTSGNYTSNTGELFF. CDR3 nucleotides: TGTGCCAGCAGCTCCGGGACTAGCGGGAACTACACCTCGAACACCGGGGAGCTGTTTTTT.

Only a few counts were recorded for this clonotype. The V gene is TRBV6-1, the J gene TRBJ2-5, with D tentatively TRBD1 (5 bases). Per germline, CDR1 MNHNS and CDR2 SASEGT. The CDR3 covers 15 residues. V was shortened by 2 bases and J by 1 base, with 11 bases between the two germline ends. The chain's CDR3 is CASSEQPTAQETQYF. The CDR3, as DNA: TGTGCCAGCAGTGAACAACCGACAGCCCAAGAGACCCAGTACTTC.